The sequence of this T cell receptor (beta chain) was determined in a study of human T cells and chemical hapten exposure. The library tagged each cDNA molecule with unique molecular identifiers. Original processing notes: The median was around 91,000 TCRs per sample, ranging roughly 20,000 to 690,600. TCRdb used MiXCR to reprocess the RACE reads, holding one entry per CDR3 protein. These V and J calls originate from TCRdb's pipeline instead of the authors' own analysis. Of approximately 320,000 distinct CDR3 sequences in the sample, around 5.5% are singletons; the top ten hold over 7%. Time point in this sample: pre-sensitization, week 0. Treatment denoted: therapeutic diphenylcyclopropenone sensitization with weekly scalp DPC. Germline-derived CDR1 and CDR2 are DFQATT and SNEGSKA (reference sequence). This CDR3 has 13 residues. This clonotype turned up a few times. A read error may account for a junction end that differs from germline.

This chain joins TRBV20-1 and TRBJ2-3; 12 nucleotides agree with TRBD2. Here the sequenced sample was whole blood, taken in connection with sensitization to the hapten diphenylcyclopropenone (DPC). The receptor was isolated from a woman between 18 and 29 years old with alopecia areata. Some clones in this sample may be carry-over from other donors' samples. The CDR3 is CSAGRPGLAGRLF. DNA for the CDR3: TGCAGTGCTGGCCGGCCGGGACTAGCGGGCCGCTTATTT.